Sequencing of this TCR beta chain was carried out in a study of CD8+ T cells in alopecia areata. Germline CDR1 reads SGDLS; CDR2 reads YYNGEE. V was clipped by 4 bases and J by 8 bases, with 18 bases between them. The length of the CDR3 is 15 residues. The treatment was: oral pan-JAK inhibitor, 5-10 mg twice daily. Following extraction, RNA underwent reverse transcription to cDNA, which served as the sequencing template. Assay: immunoSEQ multiplex PCR; the TCRdb copy retains only in-frame clones and omits some. The table lists roughly 200,000 clones, roughly two fifths of them singletons. The chain employs TRBV9 and TRBJ1-4, with D maybe TRBD1 (5 bases). The starting material was CD4+ T cells sorted from blood, obtained at week 34, from a patient treated with tofacitinib. This sequence originates from a human donor with alopecia areata. Here the CDR3 DNA reads TGTGCCAGCAGCCTAGAAGGGACCCTGAGGGAAAAACTGTTTTTT. Its translation: CASSLEGTLREKLFF. The complete variable domain, with remaining parts taken from reference TRBV9 and TRBJ1-4, reads DSGVTQTPKHLITATGQRVTLRCSPRSGDLSVYWYQQSLDQGLQFLIQYYNGEERAKGNILERFSAQQFPDLHSELNLSSLELGDSALYFCASSLEGTLREKLFFGSGTQLSVL.